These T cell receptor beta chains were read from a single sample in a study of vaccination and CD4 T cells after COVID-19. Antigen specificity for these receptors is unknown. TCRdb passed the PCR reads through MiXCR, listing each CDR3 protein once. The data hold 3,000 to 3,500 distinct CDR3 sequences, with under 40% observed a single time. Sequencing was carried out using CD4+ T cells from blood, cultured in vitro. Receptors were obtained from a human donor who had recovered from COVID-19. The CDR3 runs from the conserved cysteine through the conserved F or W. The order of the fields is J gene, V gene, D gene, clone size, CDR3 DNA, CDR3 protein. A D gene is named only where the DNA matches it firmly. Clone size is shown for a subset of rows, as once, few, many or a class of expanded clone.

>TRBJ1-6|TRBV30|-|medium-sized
TGTGCCTGGAGTGGGGACCCGAGGTATAATTCACCCCTCCACTTT
CAWSGDPRYNSPLHF
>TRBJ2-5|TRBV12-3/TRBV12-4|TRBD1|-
TGTGCCAGCAGTCAACGGGGGCCAGGGGGCGGCTCCGGAAGGTACTTC
CASSQRGPGGGSGRYF
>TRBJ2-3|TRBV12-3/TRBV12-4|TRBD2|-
TGTGCCAGCACCACTAGCGGTAGCACAGATACGCAGTATTTT
CASTTSGSTDTQYF
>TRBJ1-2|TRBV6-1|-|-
TGTGCCAGCAGTGAAACCCGGCGAGGGGATGGCTACACCTTC
CASSETRRGDGYTF
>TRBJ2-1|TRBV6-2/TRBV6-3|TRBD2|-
TGTGCCAGCAGGGGGGAGCGGGGGGGACTGAATGAGCAGTTCTTC
CASRGERGGLNEQFF
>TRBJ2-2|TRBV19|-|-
TGTGCCAGTAGTATAGGAGGGGGAACCCCGCGCACCGGGGAGCTGTTTTTT
CASSIGGGTPRTGELFF
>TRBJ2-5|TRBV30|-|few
TGTGCCTGGAGTGTAGGTGGCACGTCCATAAGGGCCCAGTACTTC
CAWSVGGTSIRAQYF
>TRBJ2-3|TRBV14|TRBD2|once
TGTGCCAGCAGCCCTTTTAGCGGGGGGGGATCCACAGATACGCAGTATTTT
CASSPFSGGGSTDTQYF
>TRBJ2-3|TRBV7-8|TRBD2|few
TGTGCCAGCAGCTTAAGCGGGGGTAGTGGAGGCACAGATACGCAGTATTTT
CASSLSGGSGGTDTQYF
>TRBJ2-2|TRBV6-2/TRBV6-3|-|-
TGTGCCAGCAGTTTAGAGGGGGGTGCCATCACCGGGGAGCTGTTTTTT
CASSLEGGAITGELFF
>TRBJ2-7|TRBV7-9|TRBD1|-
TGTGCCAGCAGCTTACAACAGGGGGAAGAGGAGCAGTACTTC
CASSLQQGEEEQYF
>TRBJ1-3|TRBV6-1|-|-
TGTGCCAGCAGTGCAAACAGGGTGGGATGGGATACCATATATTTT
CASSANRVGWDTIYF
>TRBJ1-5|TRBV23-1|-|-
TGCGCCAGCAGTCATACGGGGGGGAATCAGCCCCAGCATTTT
CASSHTGGNQPQHF
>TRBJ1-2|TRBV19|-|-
TGTGCCAGTAGTATAAGGCTGGAAGCTAACTATGGCTACACCTTC
CASSIRLEANYGYTF
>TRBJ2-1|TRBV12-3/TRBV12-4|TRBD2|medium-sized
TGTGCCAGCAGACTTAGCGGGGGGAGGACCTACAATGAGCAGTTCTTC
CASRLSGGRTYNEQFF
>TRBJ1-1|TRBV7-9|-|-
TGTGCCAGCAGCTTAGGGAGGGCGAACACTGAAGCTTTCTTT
CASSLGRANTEAFF
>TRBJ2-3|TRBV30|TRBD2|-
TGTGCCTGGAAGGTCCTAGCGGGGAAGGATACGCAGTATTTT
CAWKVLAGKDTQYF
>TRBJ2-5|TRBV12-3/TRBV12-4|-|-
TGTGCCAGCAGTCTAATACTCGAGACCCAGTACTTC
CASSLILETQYF
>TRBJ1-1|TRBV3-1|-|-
TGTGCCAGCAGCCAGAGGACAACCGTGGCTTTCTTT
CASSQRTTVAFF
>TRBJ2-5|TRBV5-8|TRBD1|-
TGTGCCAGCAGCCCGGGACAGGCACCCGGGGCCCAGTACTTC
CASSPGQAPGAQYF
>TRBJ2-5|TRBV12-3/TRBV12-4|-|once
TGTGCCAGCAGGCGAAGTACAGGGCGAGAGACCCAGTACTTC
CASRRSTGRETQYF
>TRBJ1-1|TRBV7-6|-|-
TGTGCCAGCAGCTCGGGGGCAGGACGTGGCACTGAAGCTTTCTTT
CASSSGAGRGTEAFF
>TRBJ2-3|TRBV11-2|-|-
TGTGCCAGCAGCCCGGGAACAGATACGCAGTATTTT
CASSPGTDTQYF
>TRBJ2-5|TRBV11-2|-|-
TGTGCCAGCAGCTTCCAAGAGACCCAGTACTTC
CASSFQETQYF
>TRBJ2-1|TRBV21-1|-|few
TGTGCCAGCAGCAAAGGGGACAACTCCTACAATGAGCAGTTCTTC
CASSKGDNSYNEQFF
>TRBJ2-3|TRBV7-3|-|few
TGTGCCAGCAGTCCCGGGGCCCAAAGTAGCACAGATACGCAGTATTTT
CASSPGAQSSTDTQYF
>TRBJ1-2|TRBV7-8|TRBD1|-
TGTGCCAGCAGATCACGTTCAGGGGGCGCAGGTGGCTACACCTTC
CASRSRSGGAGGYTF
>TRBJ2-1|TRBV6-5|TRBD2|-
TGTGCCAGCAGTTTGGGGGCTAGCGGGGGCCCCCCCGCTGAGCAGTTCTTC
CASSLGASGGPPAEQFF
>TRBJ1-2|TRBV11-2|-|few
TGTGCCAGCAGCTTTTCAGGGAACTATGGCTACACCTTC
CASSFSGNYGYTF
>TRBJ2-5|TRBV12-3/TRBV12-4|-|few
TGTGCCAGCAGTTTGACCCTAGGTGGGACCCAGTACTTC
CASSLTLGGTQYF
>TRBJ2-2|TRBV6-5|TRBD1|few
TGTGCCAGCAGTTCGTATTCAGGGGGCAACACCGGGGAGCTGTTTTTT
CASSSYSGGNTGELFF
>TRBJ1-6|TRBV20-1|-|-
TGCCAGCGCGGAAATTCACCCCTCCACTTT
CQRGNSPLHF
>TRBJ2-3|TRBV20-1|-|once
TGCAGTGCTAGAGTTGGGGGAGATACGCAGTATTTT
CSARVGGDTQYF
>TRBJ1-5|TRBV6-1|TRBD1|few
TGTGCCAGCAGCCCAGCACAGGGGTTTCAGCCCCAGCATTTT
CASSPAQGFQPQHF
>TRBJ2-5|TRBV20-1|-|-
TGCAGTGCTAGGGGAGAGACCCAGTACTTC
CSARGETQYF
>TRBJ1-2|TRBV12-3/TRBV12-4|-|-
TGTGCCAGCAGCAAATCCGGGACGGATGCCTATGGCTACACCTTC
CASSKSGTDAYGYTF
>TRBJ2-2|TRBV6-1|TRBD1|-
TGTGCCAGCACGTCCGGGACAGGGGGCAACACCCGGGAGCTGTTTTTT
CASTSGTGGNTRELFF